A single sample gave rise to the 20 T cell receptor beta chains below, sequenced in a study of radiotherapy plus CTLA-4 blockade in lung cancer. Clones were read by immunoSEQ multiplex PCR, and TCRdb kept only the in-frame ones, dropping some. There are about 97,000 clones in the sample; roughly 79% occur only once, and roughly 2.8% lies in the top ten. The sequencing here drew on peripheral blood, taken from a patient treated with radiotherapy plus ipilimumab. The receptor set was obtained from a human donor with non-small cell lung cancer who had a partial response to radiotherapy plus ipilimumab. Some clones in this sample may be carry-over from other donors' samples.

The rearrangement uses TRBV5-8 and TRBJ1-1; 11 bases line up with TRBD1. The CDR3 totals 15 residues. Trimming cost V 0 bases and J 4 bases; bases outside gene matches: 2. In germline, CDR1 is SGHTS, CDR2 YDEGEE. Here the CDR3 DNA reads TGTGCCAGCAGCTTGGACGGGACAGGGGGCACTGAAGCTTTCTTT. Amino acid sequence: CASSLDGTGGTEAFF.

This clone was seen a single time. This sequence joins TRBV7-2 and TRBJ1-4, with 10 positions matching TRBD1. The CDR3 is 14 residues long. The V segment lost 5 bases and the J segment 6 bases; nucleotides outside the gene matches: 3. CDR1 is SGHTA, CDR2 FQGNSA, per germline. CDR3 DNA sequence: TGTGCCAGCAGCACGGACAGGGGGTATGAAAAACTGTTTTTT. Translated, it gives CASSTDRGYEKLFF.

In its sample, this clone was seen once. The chain employs TRBV6-5 and TRBJ1-2, with TRBD1 as a possible D gene (6 bases). This CDR3 spans 15 amino acids. Germline V lookup: CDR1 MNHEY, CDR2 SVGAGI. Trimming took 5 bases from V and 4 from J, leaving 17 bases between them. CDR3 nucleotides: TGTGCCAGCAGTGCGCAACAGGGAGGGAGCTATGGCTACACCTTC. Its protein is CASSAQQGGSYGYTF.

This clone occurred a few times. The J gene is TRBJ2-1, the V gene TRBV10-3, with 7 bases matching TRBD2. Trimming took 0 bases from V and 3 from J; bases not matched to a gene: 5. The CDR3 loop spans 16 amino acids. Per germline, CDR1 ENHRY and CDR2 SYGVKD. The CDR3: CAISESTGGYYNEQFF. CDR3 nucleotide sequence: TGTGCCATCAGTGAGTCGACCGGGGGGTACTACAATGAGCAGTTCTTC.

The CDR3 here is CASSELRGSFGVTDTQYF. CDR3 sequence (DNA): TGTGCCAGCAGTGAACTCAGGGGAAGTTTTGGTGTCACAGATACGCAGTATTTT. This sequence joins TRBV2 and TRBJ2-3; TRBD1 might be the D (6 bases). Germline assignment: CDR1 SNHLY and CDR2 FYNNEI. This CDR3 spans 18 amino acids. Trimming stripped 2 bases from V and 2 bases from J, with 20 bases between. The variable domain in full, with the rest retrieved from reference TRBV2 and TRBJ2-3, is EPEVTQTPSHQVTQMGQEVILRCVPISNHLYFYWYRQILGQKVEFLVSFYNNEISEKSEIFDDQFSVERPDGSNFTLKIRSTKLEDSAMYFCASSELRGSFGVTDTQYFGPGTRLTVL.

The rearrangement links TRBV6-6 to TRBJ2-7; 9 nucleotides match TRBD2. The CDR3 has 16 amino acids. Germline V CDR1 and CDR2: MNHNY, SVGAGI (reference sequence). J was trimmed by 3 bases and V by 1 base; bases with no gene match: 7. The chain's CDR3 is CASSYLPLAGSYEQYF. The CDR3 nucleotides are TGTGCCAGCAGTTACTTGCCCCTAGCGGGGAGCTACGAGCAGTACTTC.

Comments on this clone: The same CDR3 arises from other DNA sequences in this sample as well. V usage is TRBV30 and J usage is TRBJ2-1; TRBD2 matches 12 bases. Germline CDR1 GTSNPN, CDR2 SVGIG (reference sequence). This CDR3 has 19 amino acids. The trim removed 2 bases at V and 2 bases at J, leaving 13 bases unmatched. This CDR3 reads CAWSRRLAGVASTYNEQFF. The CDR3 DNA sequence: TGTGCCTGGAGTCGGAGACTAGCGGGAGTTGCTTCCACCTACAATGAGCAGTTCTTC.

This chain connects TRBV28 to TRBJ2-7, with 8 bases that match TRBD2. Germline lookup yields CDR1 MDHEN and CDR2 SYDVKM. V lost 7 bases and J lost 3; bases outside the gene matches: 5. CDR3 length equals 13 residues. For the CDR3, the DNA is TGTGCCAGCACCCGGGGGGGAAACTACGAGCAGTACTTC. Translation gives CASTRGGNYEQYF.

The CDR3 reads CAISDVGGVPTGANVLTF. The CDR3, as DNA: TGTGCCATCAGTGATGTAGGGGGTGTCCCTACTGGGGCCAACGTCCTGACTTTC. The chain combines TRBV10-3 with TRBJ2-6; D may be TRBD1 (6 bases). CDR3 length: 18 residues. Germline V gene data show CDR1 as ENHRY and CDR2 as SYGVKD. V shed 3 bases and J shed 2 bases, with 17 bases lying between them.

Only one count was recorded for this clone. The chain links TRBV9 to TRBJ2-3; 15 bases fit TRBD2. Looked up from germline, CDR1 is SGDLS and CDR2 is YYNGEE. The V and J ends lost 4 bases and 1 base, in that order; junction bases with no gene match: 10. This CDR3 has 19 residues. Here the CDR3 DNA reads TGTGCCAGCAGCCGAGGGACTAGCGGGAGGTACCCCCGCACAGATACGCAGTATTTT. Protein: CASSRGTSGRYPRTDTQYF. Using reference TRBV9 and TRBJ2-3 for the parts outside the CDR3, the full variable domain is DSGVTQTPKHLITATGQRVTLRCSPRSGDLSVYWYQQSLDQGLQFLIQYYNGEERAKGNILERFSAQQFPDLHSELNLSSLELGDSALYFCASSRGTSGRYPRTDTQYFGPGTRLTVL.

The rearrangement joins TRBV6-1 to TRBJ2-7, with D hard to call. The V gene's germline CDR1 is MNHNS and CDR2 SASEGT. The CDR3 runs to 13 residues. Trimming pared 5 bases from V and 3 bases from J, leaving 11 bases between. The CDR3 region has the DNA TGTGCCAGCAGTCAGTATTATATCTACGAGCAGTACTTC. Its translation is CASSQYYIYEQYF.

The rearrangement joins TRBV5-4 to TRBJ2-5; D remains unclear. Germline-derived CDR1 and CDR2 are SGHNT and YYREEE (reference sequence). The CDR3 length is 13 residues. V was shortened by 2 bases and J by 4 bases, with 9 bases between the two germline ends. In DNA, the CDR3 is TGTGCCAGCAGCTTAAACGGAGTAGAGACCCAGTACTTC. Translated: CASSLNGVETQYF. Complete variable domain (other parts from reference TRBV5-4 and TRBJ2-5): ETGVTQSPTHLIKTRGQQVTLRCSSQSGHNTVSWYQQALGQGPQFIFQYYREEENGRGNFPPRFSGLQFPNYSSELNVNALELDDSALYLCASSLNGVETQYFGPGTRLLVL.

This clone was seen a single time. The J gene is TRBJ1-6, the V gene TRBV19; TRBD1 is a possible D gene (5 bases). Germline V gene sequence: CDR1 LNHDA, CDR2 SQIVND (reference sequence). The CDR3 runs to 14 residues. V gave up 4 bases and J gave up 8 bases, with 12 bases separating them. CDR3 sequence: CASSKLGGDSPLHF. For the CDR3, the DNA is TGTGCCAGTAGTAAGCTGGGGGGAGATTCACCCCTCCACTTT.

The J gene is TRBJ2-1, the V gene TRBV5-6; D gene unclear. Germline CDR1 reads SGHDT; CDR2 reads YYEEEE. The V end was cut by 0 bases, the J end by 4 bases, with 5 bases between. The CDR3 is made up of 13 amino acids. The CDR3 reads CASSLGPYNEQFF. The DNA for the CDR3 is TGTGCCAGCAGCTTGGGTCCTTACAATGAGCAGTTCTTC.

This clone was detected once. This chain connects TRBV5-4 to TRBJ1-1; a weak D match, TRBD1 (6 bases). Germline V lookup: CDR1 SGHNT, CDR2 YYREEE (reference sequence). The CDR3 is 17 amino acids. V was clipped by 6 bases and J by 1 base, with 22 bases between them. DNA for the CDR3: TGTGCCAGCACCGAGGGATGGGGGCGGGTGGCGAACACTGAAGCTTTCTTT. The encoded protein is CASTEGWGRVANTEAFF.

This chain links TRBV5-5 with TRBJ2-7; 8 nucleotides line up with TRBD1. Germline V gives CDR1 SGHKS, CDR2 YYEKEE (reference sequence). Trimming removed 5 bases from V and 3 bases from J; junction bases left unmatched: 4. The CDR3 extends over 13 amino acids. The CDR3 loop is CASRPTGDYEQYF. DNA for the CDR3: TGTGCCAGCAGACCGACAGGGGACTACGAGCAGTACTTC.

The CDR3, as DNA: TGTGCCAGCAGGAGAAGCAATTACAATGAGCAGTTCTTC. The encoded protein is CASRRSNYNEQFF. V is TRBV28 and J is TRBJ2-1, with D unresolved. CDR1 and CDR2 (germline): MDHEN, SYDVKM. The CDR3 is 13 residues long. V lost 6 bases and J 4 bases, leaving 10 bases between the germline ends.

Comment on this clone: Other DNA sequences in the sample encode the same CDR3. This sequence joins TRBV12-1 and TRBJ2-1; no DNA check was done on the table's D call, TRBD2. TRBV12-1 is shown as a pseudogene. The CDR3 is 17 residues long. The CDR3 DNA reads as TGTGCCAGTAGCGATACTAGCGGCCCCACCTCCTACAATGAGCAGTTCTTC. Residues: CASSDTSGPTSYNEQFF.

This clone was observed a single time. The V and J genes are TRBV4-2 and TRBJ2-1; 7 bases align to TRBD2. Trimming removed 0 bases from V and 3 bases from J; junction bases left unmatched: 8. Germline lookup yields CDR1 LGHNA and CDR2 YNFKEQ. The CDR3 is made up of 17 amino acids. CDR3 amino acids: CASSQDRGRAVYNEQFF. The DNA for the CDR3 is TGTGCCAGCAGCCAAGATCGGGGGAGGGCAGTCTACAATGAGCAGTTCTTC.

The chain links TRBV5-1 to TRBJ2-2; TRBD1 might be the D (6 bases). Deletions cut 0 bases from V and 1 base from J, with 7 bases between. The CDR3 length is 15 residues. Germline CDR1 reads SGHRS; CDR2 reads YFSETQ. The CDR3: CASSLEGQNTGELFF. In DNA form, the CDR3 reads TGCGCCAGCAGCTTGGAGGGACAGAACACCGGGGAGCTGTTTTTT.